The TCR beta chain described here comes from a study of cytomegalovirus exposure and HLA in healthy donors. Study-level points and caveats: Rarity held for most TCR sequences, but there were some public TCRs that occurred in many donors. The study flagged approximately 180 TCR beta chains as cytomegalovirus-associated.

Donors were drawn from the approximately 110-subject validation cohort, separate from the approximately 680-subject first cohort. Comments on this clone: Its antigen is undetermined.

TCRdb keeps only in-frame clones here, not all; method: immunoSEQ multiplex PCR. The data show about 73,000 clones, around nine tenths seen once. The CDR3 length is 14 residues. V was trimmed by 6 bases and J by 2 bases, leaving 12 bases between them. Per the germline V gene, CDR1 is MDHEN and CDR2 is SYDVKM. Input material: PBMCs. The source of this sequence is a woman between 18 and 29 years old in good health and CMV-seropositive. This chain connects TRBV28 to TRBJ2-3; possibly TRBD2 for D (5 bases). This CDR3 reads CASRESGATDTQYF. The CDR3 nucleotides are TGTGCCAGCAGGGAGAGCGGAGCCACAGATACGCAGTATTTT.